This TCR beta chain was identified during a study of T cell responses to AZD1222 COVID-19 vaccine. In regard to this clone: Its target is unknown.

Losses at the gene ends were 5 bases for V and 3 bases for J; bases not matched to a gene: 4. The CDR3 totals 15 residues. The V gene's germline CDR1 is SGHNT and CDR2 YENEEA. Study results and caveats: Increases in Spike-specific TCR breadth and depth were seen after two AZD1222 doses. White British people made up most donors, females outnumbered males, and clonal diversity was possibly underestimated.

Some clones are missing from TCRdb's copy, which holds only in-frame ones; the method was immunoSEQ multiplex PCR. Among 90,000 to 150,000 clones listed, approximately 86% were seen once. J is TRBJ2-2 and V is TRBV11-3; 9 bases are a match to TRBD2. Sequenced material: peripheral blood, taken on day 0 of AZD1222 vaccination. The clonotype comes from an adult in good health. The CDR3 nucleotides read TGTGCCAGCAGCCCAAGACTAGCGGACACCGGGGAGCTGTTTTTT. Its protein is CASSPRLADTGELFF.